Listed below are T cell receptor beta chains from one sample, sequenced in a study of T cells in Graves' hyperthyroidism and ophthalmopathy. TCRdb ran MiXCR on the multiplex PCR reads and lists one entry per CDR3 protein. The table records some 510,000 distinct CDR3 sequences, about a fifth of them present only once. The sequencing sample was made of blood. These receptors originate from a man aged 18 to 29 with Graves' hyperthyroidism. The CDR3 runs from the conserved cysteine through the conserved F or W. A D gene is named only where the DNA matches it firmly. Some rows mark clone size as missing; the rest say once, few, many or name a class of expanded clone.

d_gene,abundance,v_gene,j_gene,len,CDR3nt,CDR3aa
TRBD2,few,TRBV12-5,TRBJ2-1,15,TGTGCTAGTGGTTTGGCTAGCGGGGGGGCCAATGAGCAGTTCTTC,CASGLASGGANEQFF
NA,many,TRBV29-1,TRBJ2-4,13,TGCAGCGTCTCGACTGTGTCGGGAAACATTCAGTACTTC,CSVSTVSGNIQYF
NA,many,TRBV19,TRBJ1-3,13,TGTGCCAGTGGCAGTCTCTCTGGAAACACCATATATTTT,CASGSLSGNTIYF
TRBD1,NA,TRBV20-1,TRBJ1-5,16,TGCAGTGCTAGAGAAATTAGGACAGGGAGGAATCAGCCCCAGCATTTT,CSAREIRTGRNQPQHF
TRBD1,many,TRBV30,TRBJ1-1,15,TGTGCCTGGAGTGAAAAATTGGGACAGGGACCTGAAGCTTTCTTT,CAWSEKLGQGPEAFF
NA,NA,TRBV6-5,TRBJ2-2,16,TGTGCCAGCAGTTCTGGGGGACTCACTAACACCGGGGAGCTGTTTTTT,CASSSGGLTNTGELFF
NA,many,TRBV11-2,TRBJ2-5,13,TGTGCCAGCAGCTTAAGGACGGAAGAGACCCAGTACTTC,CASSLRTEETQYF
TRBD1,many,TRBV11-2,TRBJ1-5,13,TGCGCCAGCAGCAAAGGGACAGGCCAGCCCCAGCATTTT,CASSKGTGQPQHF
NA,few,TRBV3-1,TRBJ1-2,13,TGTGCCAGCAGCCAAGGAACCGTGAGGGGCTACACCTTC,CASSQGTVRGYTF
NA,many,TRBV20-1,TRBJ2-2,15,TGCAGTGCTACCCGGTTTAGCGGATACACCGGGGAGCTGTTTTTT,CSATRFSGYTGELFF
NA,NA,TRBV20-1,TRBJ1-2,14,TGCAGTGCTATAAGGCAGGGAGTGGAAAGTGGCTACACCTTC,CSAIRQGVESGYTF
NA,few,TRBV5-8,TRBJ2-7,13,TGTGCCAGCATCCCACTGGGGCAGTACAGGCAGTACTTC,CASIPLGQYRQYF
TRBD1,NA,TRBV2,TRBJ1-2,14,TGTGCCAGCAGGGAGGACAGGGAACTCTATGGCTACACCTTC,CASREDRELYGYTF
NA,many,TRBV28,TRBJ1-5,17,TGTGCCAGCAGTCCCACTCGGGGCAGGGGTACAGGACAGCCCCAGCATTTT,CASSPTRGRGTGQPQHF
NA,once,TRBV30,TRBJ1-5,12,TGTGCCTGGGGGAGGGAAATGCAGCCCCAGCATTTT,CAWGREMQPQHF
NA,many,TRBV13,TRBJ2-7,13,TGTGCCAGCAGCTCGGGGGGCAACTACGAGCAGTACTTC,CASSSGGNYEQYF
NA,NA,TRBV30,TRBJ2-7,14,TGTGCCTGGAGAGCCGGGACGGGAAACTACGAGCAGTACTTC,CAWRAGTGNYEQYF
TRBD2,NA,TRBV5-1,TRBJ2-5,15,TGCGCCATCTTGCGGGGACTAGCGGCCCAAGAGACCCAGTACTTC,CAILRGLAAQETQYF